Listed here are 8 T cell receptor beta chains from one sample, sequenced in a study of blood T cell repertoires in COVID-19. Profiling relied on immunoSEQ multiplex PCR, and the TCRdb table lists in-frame clones only, not all of them. The sample shows around 200,000 clones, roughly 84% of them seen only once. The sequenced sample consisted of peripheral blood. The source of these receptors is a woman over 75 with acute or convalescent COVID-19.

The chain combines TRBV5-8 with TRBJ2-7, with a tentative D call TRBD1 (6 bases). Trimming removed 7 bases at V and 6 bases at J, with 23 bases between. The CDR3 spans 15 residues. CDR1 is SGHTS, CDR2 YDEGEE, per germline. This CDR3 is CASSLETGTRGEQYF. CDR3 in DNA: TGTGCCAGCTCCCTTGAAACAGGGACAAGGGGCGAGCAGTACTTC.

The chain employs TRBV9 and TRBJ1-1; no clear D gene. The germline V gene encodes CDR1 SGDLS and CDR2 YYNGEE. The CDR3 contains 13 residues. The V gene lost 0 bases and the J gene lost 8 bases, with 11 bases spanning the gap. The CDR3 here is CASSVVLAGEAFF. The DNA of the CDR3 is TGTGCCAGCAGCGTAGTTCTGGCAGGAGAAGCTTTCTTT.

The chain carries TRBV24-1 and TRBJ1-5, with 12 bases that match TRBD1. This CDR3 comprises 18 residues. Unmatched junction bases numbered 7, after V lost 2 bases and J lost 3 bases. The germline V gene encodes CDR1 KGHDR and CDR2 SFDVKD. The chain's CDR3 is CATSDSRDRGPNNQPQHF. Here the CDR3 DNA reads TGTGCCACCAGTGATTCCCGGGACAGGGGGCCTAACAATCAGCCCCAGCATTTT.

The table lists this clone with a count of one. The gene calls are TRBV11-2 and TRBJ2-1, with 10 bases identical to TRBD1. V was clipped by 3 bases and J by 7 bases; unmatched bases: 12. The CDR3 has 17 amino acids. The germline gives CDR1 SGHAT, CDR2 FQNNGV. CDR3 sequence reads: CASSFRLRTGGMNEQFF. The CDR3 region has the DNA TGTGCCAGCAGCTTCCGCTTGCGGACAGGGGGGATGAATGAGCAGTTCTTC.

V is TRBV6-5 and J is TRBJ2-7; D remains ambiguous. The length of the CDR3 is 14 residues. V was cut by 2 bases and J by 11 bases, with 19 bases left in between. Germline CDR1 is MNHEY and CDR2 is SVGAGI. The CDR3 reads CASSYPGSATVEYF. The CDR3 DNA sequence: TGTGCCAGCAGTTACCCTGGAAGCGCCACCGTTGAGTACTTC.

The chain has TRBV7-9 and TRBJ1-2, with D tentatively TRBD1 (6 bases). Per germline, CDR1 SEHNR and CDR2 FQNEAQ (reference sequence). The CDR3 loop spans 14 amino acids. Trimming took 1 base from V and 6 from J, leaving 12 bases between them. This CDR3 reads CASSLVGTPHGYTF. Here the CDR3 DNA reads TGTGCCAGCAGCTTAGTAGGGACACCCCATGGCTACACCTTC.

This rearrangement joins TRBV11-2 to TRBJ2-7; 7 bases are shared with TRBD1. The CDR3 covers 17 residues. V lost 2 bases, J lost 0 bases, and 10 bases stayed unmatched. Per germline, CDR1 SGHAT and CDR2 FQNNGV. The CDR3 reads CASSLLSGTATSYEQYF. Here the CDR3 DNA reads TGTGCCAGCAGCTTATTGTCCGGGACAGCAACCTCCTACGAGCAGTACTTC.

The CDR3: CASSLVGAGLGYGYTF. The DNA for the CDR3 is TGTGCCAGCAGCTTGGTCGGTGCAGGGCTTGGTTATGGCTACACCTTC. The chain has TRBV5-4 and TRBJ1-2; perhaps TRBD1 as D (5 bases). Trimming took 0 bases from V and 5 from J, leaving 17 bases between them. The CDR3 covers 16 residues. CDR1 and CDR2 from the germline V gene are SGHNT and YYREEE (reference sequence).